The T cell receptor beta chain described here comes from a study of blood T cell repertoires in COVID-19. From germline, CDR1 is MNHEY and CDR2 SMNVEV (reference sequence). The junction had 11 bases not matched to a gene; V was cut back by 5 bases and J by 4 bases. This CDR3 is 17 amino acids long. Assay used: immunoSEQ multiplex PCR; TCRdb lists only in-frame clones, some missing. The table includes some 48,000 clones, 84% detected once. The TCR was taken from a human donor in a cohort sampled during active COVID-19. Material for sequencing was peripheral blood. The V and J genes are TRBV27 and TRBJ2-5; 12 positions match TRBD2. The CDR3, as DNA: TGTGCCAGCAGTCCCTATGTTCGACTAGCGGGAGCAGAGACCCAGTACTTC. This sequence encodes CASSPYVRLAGAETQYF.